These 15 T cell receptor beta chains came from one sample sequenced in a study of blood T cell repertoires in COVID-19. Assay used: immunoSEQ multiplex PCR; TCRdb lists only in-frame clones, some missing. Here the sample spans almost 200,000 clones, around 85% being singletons. Sequenced material: peripheral blood. These receptors all come from a woman aged 65 to 85 with acute or convalescent COVID-19.

The chain joins TRBV28 to TRBJ1-2; a possible D gene is TRBD1 (5 bases). Per germline, CDR1 MDHEN and CDR2 SYDVKM. The length of the CDR3 is 13 residues. Deletions cut 7 bases from V and 4 bases from J, with 13 bases between. In DNA, the CDR3 is TGTGCCAGCATCGCGGGGGGGACCTATGGCTACACCTTC. Translation gives CASIAGGTYGYTF.

The chain has TRBV10-1 and TRBJ2-3; D gene ambiguous. Germline CDR1 is WNHNN and CDR2 is SYGVQD (reference sequence). Trimming stripped 5 bases from V and 2 bases from J, with 8 bases between. The CDR3 sequence is 13 residues long. CDR3: CASSLTNTDTQYF. The CDR3 DNA follows: TGCGCCAGCAGTCTGACAAACACAGATACGCAGTATTTT.

The rearrangement links TRBV3-1 (or the pseudogene TRBV3-2) to TRBJ1-2; maybe TRBD1 (5 bases). The CDR3 extends over 12 amino acids. V lost 10 bases to trimming and J lost 4 bases, with 13 bases between them. Germline CDR1 LGHDT, CDR2 YNNKEL (reference sequence). CDR3 nucleotide sequence: TGTGCCACCCGCGGGGGGGGCTATGGCTACACCTTC. Amino acid sequence: CATRGGGYGYTF.

The J gene is TRBJ2-1, the V gene TRBV7-3; D is possibly TRBD2 (5 bases). The CDR3 loop spans 13 amino acids. V shed 5 bases and J shed 4 bases, with 9 bases lying between them. Germline V lookup: CDR1 SGHTA, CDR2 FQGTGA. The chain's CDR3 is CASSTLAYNEQFF. The CDR3 DNA is TGTGCCAGCAGCACATTAGCGTACAATGAGCAGTTCTTC.

The chain joins TRBV2 to TRBJ2-2; D might be TRBD1 (6 bases). The CDR3 runs to 14 residues. Between the trimmed V and J ends, which lost 6 bases and 1 base, there was a span of 9 bases. Germline V gene sequence: CDR1 SNHLY, CDR2 FYNNEI. The CDR3 sequence: CASRRGQNTGELFF. The DNA of the CDR3 is TGTGCCAGCAGGAGGGGACAGAACACCGGGGAGCTGTTTTTT.

The genes are TRBV11-1 and TRBJ2-7; D is ambiguous. This CDR3 has 16 amino acids. V was pared by 5 bases and J by 0 bases, with 17 bases between. Germline V gene lookup returns CDR1 SGHAT and CDR2 FQDESV (reference sequence). CDR3 amino acids: CASSPRSLLSSYEQYF. In DNA form, the CDR3 reads TGTGCCAGCAGCCCTCGGAGCCTATTGAGCTCCTACGAGCAGTACTTC.

V and J are TRBV15 and TRBJ1-3, with 7 positions matching TRBD1. Germline V CDR1 and CDR2: LNHNV, YYDKDF (reference sequence). The CDR3 is 14 residues long. Trimming cost V 5 bases and J 2 bases; bases outside gene matches: 3. CDR3 in amino acids: CATSLRGTGNTIYF. The CDR3 nucleotides are TGTGCCACCAGCCTCAGGGGGACTGGAAACACCATATATTTT.

This rearrangement joins TRBV4-1 to TRBJ1-2, with D possibly matching TRBD1 (6 bases). Deletions cut 4 bases from V and 7 bases from J, with 19 bases between. Germline CDR1 is MGHRA and CDR2 is YSYEKL. This CDR3 is 15 amino acids long. CDR3 loop: CASSPRDRRQAGYTF. As DNA, the CDR3 is TGCGCCAGCAGCCCTAGAGACAGGAGGCAAGCTGGCTACACCTTC.

The chain joins TRBV5-6 to TRBJ1-5; the match to TRBD1 covers 8 bases. V was pared by 4 bases and J by 2 bases, with 11 bases of the junction left unmatched. The CDR3 is made up of 17 amino acids. In germline, CDR1 is SGHDT, CDR2 YYEEEE. The CDR3: CASSIRQGSGGNQPQHF. In DNA form, the CDR3 reads TGTGCCAGCAGCATCCGACAGGGGTCTGGGGGCAATCAGCCCCAGCATTTT.

V and J are TRBV29-1 and TRBJ2-7; a weak D match, TRBD2 (5 bases). Germline assignment: CDR1 SQVTM and CDR2 ANQGSEA. The length of the CDR3 is 14 residues. V lost 0 bases, J lost 0 bases, and 9 bases lay in between. CDR3 region: CSVEDSSGSYEQYF. The CDR3 DNA reads TGCAGCGTTGAAGATAGCAGCGGCTCCTACGAGCAGTACTTC.

V and J are TRBV7-2 and TRBJ2-5; 11 bases agree with TRBD2. This CDR3 has 15 amino acids. J lost 5 bases, V lost 8 bases, and 10 bases had no gene match. CDR1 SGHTA and CDR2 FQGNSA come from the germline V gene. The CDR3 here is CASGIAGGPQETQYF. CDR3 coding DNA: TGTGCCAGCGGGATAGCGGGAGGGCCTCAGGAGACCCAGTACTTC.

The chain employs TRBV11-2 and TRBJ1-2, with D maybe TRBD1 (6 bases). This CDR3 is 13 amino acids long. With 3 bases removed from V and 8 bases from J, the gap between germline ends came to 13 bases. Germline V gene lookup returns CDR1 SGHAT and CDR2 FQNNGV. The CDR3 loop is CASSLAGEIGYTF. The CDR3 DNA is TGTGCCAGCAGCTTGGCAGGGGAGATAGGCTACACCTTC.

This clone was detected only once. J is TRBJ1-6 and V is TRBV27, with a weak D call TRBD1 (5 bases). CDR3 length equals 15 residues. V lost 5 bases to trimming and J lost 6 bases, with 14 bases between them. Germline V CDR1 and CDR2: MNHEY, SMNVEV (reference sequence). CDR3 bases: TGTGCCAGCAGTCCACAGGCCCCTGGTAATTCACCCCTCCACTTT. Translated, it gives CASSPQAPGNSPLHF.

This chain joins TRBV5-1 and TRBJ2-7; D perhaps matches TRBD2 (6 bases). CDR3 length equals 16 residues. Germline V gene data show CDR1 as SGHRS and CDR2 as YFSETQ. V was pared by 0 bases and J by 2 bases, with 15 bases between. CDR3 bases: TGCGCCAGCAGCTTGGATTCCGGCGGGAATCCCTACGAGCAGTACTTC. Residues: CASSLDSGGNPYEQYF.

The J gene is TRBJ1-6, the V gene TRBV6-5, with 12 bases identical to TRBD1. The CDR3 contains 16 residues. Per germline, CDR1 MNHEY and CDR2 SVGAGI. V gave up 4 bases and J gave up 9 bases; unmatched junction bases: 7. CDR3 residues: CASSSSGTGGRSPLHF. The CDR3 DNA reads TGTGCCAGCAGTTCGTCCGGGACAGGGGGCCGTTCACCCCTCCACTTT.